The 19 T cell receptor beta chains below were found in one sample sequenced in a study of T-cell memory formation after mild COVID-19. TCRdb itself ran the 5' RACE reads through MiXCR, one entry per CDR3 protein. The table records around 310,000 distinct CDR3 sequences, more than 20% of them present only once. The sequencing sample was made of PBMCs or a T cell subset sorted from them (not recorded which). These receptor sequences come from a man younger than 30 who had mild COVID-19 (a few samples of this study predate the infection). Cell type and time point are not known.

The chain combines TRBV29-1 with TRBJ2-4; a weak D match, TRBD2 (7 bases). V gave up 4 bases and J gave up 8 bases, with 15 bases separating them. This CDR3 contains 13 residues. Per germline, CDR1 SQVTM and CDR2 ANQGSEA. CDR3 amino acids: CSVGRGPGDIQYF. The CDR3 DNA sequence: TGCAGCGTTGGGCGGGGGCCCGGGGACATTCAGTACTTC.

The gene calls are TRBV7-8 and TRBJ2-2, with a weak D call TRBD2 (5 bases). This CDR3 contains 17 residues. Germline V gene sequence: CDR1 SGHVS, CDR2 FQNEAQ. The V gene lost 8 bases and the J gene lost 4 bases, with 23 bases spanning the gap. DNA of the CDR3: TGTGCCAGCTCTTGGCGGATTCCGGGTGCGGGCACCGGGGAGCTGTTTTTT. As protein: CASSWRIPGAGTGELFF.

This clonotype occurred a few times. The gene calls are TRBV6-1 and TRBJ2-2, with 11 bases fitting TRBD1. The CDR3 length is 14 residues. Trimming cost V 8 bases and J 7 bases; bases outside gene matches: 6. CDR1 is MNHNS and CDR2 is SASEGT in the germline V gene. Here the CDR3 reads CASAGQGAGGELFF. The CDR3 DNA reads as TGTGCCAGCGCAGGACAGGGGGCCGGCGGGGAGCTGTTTTTT.

The sample holds many counts of this clonotype. The gene calls are TRBV11-2 and TRBJ2-1; 8 nucleotides align to TRBD1. This CDR3 contains 16 residues. V shed 5 bases, J shed 4 bases, and the junction held 10 bases outside the gene matches. Germline assignment: CDR1 SGHAT and CDR2 FQNNGV. CDR3 loop: CASSPVLDRDYNEQFF. As DNA, the CDR3 is TGTGCCAGCAGCCCCGTCCTGGACAGGGATTACAATGAGCAGTTCTTC. Complete variable domain (other parts from reference TRBV11-2 and TRBJ2-1): EAGVAQSPRYKIIEKRQSVAFWCNPISGHATLYWYQQILGQGPKLLIQFQNNGVVDDSQLPKDRFSAERLKGVDSTLKIQPAKLEDSAVYLCASSPVLDRDYNEQFFGPGTRLTVL.

This clonotype was seen only a few times. This chain links TRBV29-1 with TRBJ2-7; D is perhaps TRBD1 or TRBD2 (6 bases each). CDR1 is SQVTM, CDR2 ANQGSEA, per germline. V was shortened by 5 bases and J by 4 bases, with 12 bases between the two germline ends. This CDR3 has 12 residues. The DNA of the CDR3 is TGCAGCGTTACATCGGGGGCGTACGAGCAGTACTTC. Translated: CSVTSGAYEQYF.

This clonotype was observed a handful of times. The V gene is TRBV11-2, the J gene TRBJ1-1, with D hard to call. Per the germline V gene, CDR1 is SGHAT and CDR2 is FQNNGV. V lost 5 bases, J lost 8 bases, and 15 bases lay in between. The CDR3 extends over 13 amino acids. The CDR3 bases are TGTGCCAGCAGCCTCACGAGGAAAGTGGAAGCTTTCTTT. Protein product: CASSLTRKVEAFF. The full variable domain, rest sourced from reference TRBV11-2 and TRBJ1-1, is EAGVAQSPRYKIIEKRQSVAFWCNPISGHATLYWYQQILGQGPKLLIQFQNNGVVDDSQLPKDRFSAERLKGVDSTLKIQPAKLEDSAVYLCASSLTRKVEAFFGQGTRLTVV.

This clonotype was found a few times. This chain uses TRBV19 with TRBJ1-6; maybe TRBD1 (5 bases). V lost 0 bases to trimming and J lost 10 bases, with 16 bases between them. Germline V gene data show CDR1 as LNHDA and CDR2 as SQIVND (reference sequence). This CDR3 comprises 16 residues. The chain's CDR3 is CASSIETIPGRSPLHF. CDR3 in DNA: TGTGCCAGTAGTATAGAGACTATACCAGGGCGATCACCCCTCCACTTT. The entire variable domain, with the rest obtained from reference TRBV19 and TRBJ1-6, is as follows: DGGITQSPKYLFRKEGQNVTLSCEQNLNHDAMYWYRQDPGQGLRLIYYSQIVNDFQKGDIAEGYSVSREKKESFPLTVTSAQKNPTAFYLCASSIETIPGRSPLHFGNGTRLTVT.

In regard to this clonotype: A much larger clone differs by one base, so this may be a read error. V and J are TRBV5-1 and TRBJ2-2; no firm D call. CDR3 size: 12 residues. Looked up from germline, CDR1 is SGHRS and CDR2 is YFSETQ. The CDR3 reads CDSSFSTGELFF. The CDR3, as DNA: TGCGACAGCAGCTTTAGCACCGGGGAGCTGTTTTTT.

The rearrangement links TRBV29-1 to TRBJ2-1; weak D call: TRBD2 (6 bases). The germline V gene has CDR1 SQVTM and CDR2 ANQGSEA. V was trimmed by 4 bases and J by 7 bases, leaving 11 bases between them. CDR3 length: 12 amino acids. The CDR3 loop is CSVGRESNEQFF. In DNA, the CDR3 is TGCAGCGTTGGGAGGGAGTCGAATGAGCAGTTCTTC.

This chain's CDR3 is CASRPRVRDSDTQYF. CDR3 in DNA: TGTGCCAGCCGACCTCGGGTACGGGATTCAGATACGCAGTATTTT. The gene calls are TRBV19 and TRBJ2-3; D possibly corresponds to TRBD2 (5 bases). The V gene's germline CDR1 is LNHDA and CDR2 SQIVND (reference sequence). Trimming shortened V by 9 bases and J by 4 bases, and 20 bases separated the two germline ends. There are 15 residues in the CDR3.

This clonotype was detected a few times. J is TRBJ2-4 and V is TRBV4-3; a weak D match, TRBD2 (7 bases). This CDR3 spans 14 amino acids. Trimming left V 1 base short and J 7 bases short, with 11 bases between. The V gene's germline CDR1 is LGHNA and CDR2 YSLEER. DNA for the CDR3: TGCGCCAGCAGCCAAGGGAGGGGGGGGAACATTCAGTACTTC. Amino acids: CASSQGRGGNIQYF.

In its sample, this clonotype was seen a few times. J is TRBJ2-1 and V is TRBV5-1; 14 bases align to TRBD2. The CDR3 covers 14 residues. With V trimmed by 4 bases and J by 10 bases, 4 bases remained unmatched. Germline values: CDR1 SGHRS, CDR2 YFSETQ. The CDR3 reads CASSPGTSGGEQFF. The CDR3 coding sequence is TGCGCCAGCAGCCCCGGGACTAGCGGGGGAGAGCAGTTCTTC.

CDR3 sequence: CASSARTFSADTQYF. The CDR3 DNA sequence: TGTGCCAGCAGCGCCCGGACCTTCTCGGCAGATACGCAGTATTTT. The rearrangement links TRBV7-2 to TRBJ2-3; D not resolved. This CDR3 comprises 15 residues. Per the germline V gene, CDR1 is SGHTA and CDR2 is FQGNSA. Trimming cost V 5 bases and J 4 bases, with 16 bases left between them.

V and J are TRBV7-9 and TRBJ1-6; TRBD1 matches 8 bases. The J segment lost 11 bases and the V segment lost 3 bases, leaving 6 bases of the junction unmatched. Germline CDR1 is SEHNR and CDR2 is FQNEAQ (reference sequence). This CDR3 has 14 amino acids. CDR3 region: CASSLGPGGTPLHF. CDR3 nucleotides: TGTGCCAGCAGCTTGGGGCCAGGGGGCACACCCCTCCACTTT.

CDR3 nucleotide sequence: TGTGCCAGCAGTTACTCTGCCGGGGCTGGAAACACCATATATTTT. This codes for CASSYSAGAGNTIYF. V usage is TRBV6-5 and J usage is TRBJ1-3, with no clear D. Trimming shortened V by 0 bases and J by 2 bases, and 8 bases separated the two germline ends. The V gene's germline CDR1 is MNHEY and CDR2 SVGAGI. This CDR3 comprises 15 residues.

A few counts support this clonotype. CDR3 region: CASSREYKTDEQYF. The CDR3 bases are TGTGCCAGCAGCCGCGAATACAAGACAGACGAGCAGTACTTC. The V and J genes are TRBV7-9 and TRBJ2-7; TRBD1 might be the D (5 bases). The germline CDR1 and CDR2 sequences are SEHNR and FQNEAQ (reference sequence). The V end was cut by 5 bases, the J end by 5 bases, with 16 bases between. This CDR3 region has 14 residues.

A few counts support this clonotype. J is TRBJ2-1 and V is TRBV5-1, with D tentatively TRBD2 (5 bases). The ends were cut back, 3 bases at V and 4 bases at J, with 29 bases in the middle. The CDR3 runs to 20 residues. Germline CDR1 and CDR2: SGHRS and YFSETQ. As DNA, the CDR3 is TGCGCCAGCAGCTCGAAATCGAGCGGTGGGCTTCTAGGACGTTACAATGAGCAGTTCTTC. As protein: CASSSKSSGGLLGRYNEQFF.

CDR3: CASSQSTGSGNTIYF. DNA for the CDR3: TGTGCCAGCAGCCAAAGTACAGGGTCTGGAAACACCATATATTTT. The V gene is TRBV7-3, the J gene TRBJ1-3; D might be TRBD1 (6 bases). The CDR3 has 15 residues. Trimming pared 5 bases from V and 1 base from J, leaving 12 bases between. CDR1 is SGHTA and CDR2 is FQGTGA in the germline V gene. The full variable domain, with the rest looked up from reference TRBV7-3 and TRBJ1-3, is GAGVSQTPSNKVTEKGKYVELRCDPISGHTALYWYRQSLGQGPEFLIYFQGTGAADDSGLPNDRFFAVRPEGSVSTLKIQRTERGDSAVYLCASSQSTGSGNTIYFGEGSWLTVV.

V gene TRBV4-3 combines with J gene TRBJ2-3; 12 bases agree with TRBD2. Germline lookup yields CDR1 LGHNA and CDR2 YSLEER. CDR3 length: 16 amino acids. V shed 0 bases and J 4 bases; nucleotides not matched to a gene: 2. In DNA form, the CDR3 reads TGCGCCAGCAGCCAAGAGACTAGCGGGGGTGCAGATACGCAGTATTTT. Residues: CASSQETSGGADTQYF.